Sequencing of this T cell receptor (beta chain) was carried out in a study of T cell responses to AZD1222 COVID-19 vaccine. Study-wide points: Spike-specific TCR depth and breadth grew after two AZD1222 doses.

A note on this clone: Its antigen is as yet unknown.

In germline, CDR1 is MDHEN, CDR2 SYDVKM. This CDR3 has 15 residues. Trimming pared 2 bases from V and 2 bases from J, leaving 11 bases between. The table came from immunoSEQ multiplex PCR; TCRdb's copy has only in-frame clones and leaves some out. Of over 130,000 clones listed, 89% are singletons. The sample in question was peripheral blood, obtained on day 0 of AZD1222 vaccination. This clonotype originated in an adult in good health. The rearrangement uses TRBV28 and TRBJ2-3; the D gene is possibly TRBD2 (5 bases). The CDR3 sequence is CASSLDRGNTDTQYF. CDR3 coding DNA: TGTGCCAGCAGTTTAGATCGGGGTAACACAGATACGCAGTATTTT.